Each of the 21 T cell receptor beta chains below was sequenced from the same sample in a study of OX40 agonist ivuxolimab in advanced cancers. The method was immunoSEQ multiplex PCR; TCRdb's version includes in-frame clones alone and lacks a portion of them. The data contain 71,000 or so clones, roughly nine tenths of them seen just once; the ten biggest clones take up less than 2.5%. The sample consisted of CD4+ or CD8+ T cells sorted from blood, taken in a trial of the OX40 agonist ivuxolimab. Receptors originate from an adult with an advanced solid tumor such as melanoma, head and neck, liver or kidney cancer.

The V and J genes are TRBV18 and TRBJ1-1; possibly TRBD1 for D (5 bases). Germline V CDR1 and CDR2: KGHSH, LQKENI. The CDR3 is 14 residues long. V dropped 3 bases and J dropped 1 base, with 9 bases sitting between them. This CDR3 reads CASSPRGGNTEAFF. The DNA for the CDR3 is TGTGCCAGCTCACCCCGGGGGGGGAACACTGAAGCTTTCTTT.

Only one count was recorded for this clone. The chain carries TRBV2 and TRBJ1-4; D call uncertain. V gave up 4 bases and J gave up 1 base, with 10 bases separating them. Germline V CDR1 and CDR2: SNHLY, FYNNEI. This CDR3 spans 15 amino acids. Here the CDR3 reads CASSAFGVTNEKLFF. CDR3 nucleotides: TGTGCCAGCAGTGCTTTCGGGGTAACTAATGAAAAACTGTTTTTT.

CDR3 sequence (DNA): TGCGCCAGCAGCCAAGGTATTCGGGGTGGGGCCTACGAGCAGTACTTC. Its translation is CASSQGIRGGAYEQYF. The chain uses TRBV4-3 and TRBJ2-7, with D perhaps TRBD2 (5 bases). The V and J ends lost 1 base and 2 bases respectively, with 15 bases between them. Looked up from germline, CDR1 is LGHNA and CDR2 is YSLEER. The CDR3 has 16 residues.

This chain connects TRBV18 to TRBJ1-1; 12 nucleotides line up with TRBD1. Trimming took 3 bases from V and 6 from J; bases not matched to a gene: 5. The CDR3 is 15 residues long. Germline CDR1 is KGHSH and CDR2 is LQKENI. As DNA, the CDR3 is TGTGCCAGCTCACCTTCGGGACAGGGGGCATCTGAAGCTTTCTTT. Protein: CASSPSGQGASEAFF.

V gene TRBV5-1 combines with J gene TRBJ1-2; D uncertain. Trimming took 2 bases from V and 8 from J, leaving 13 bases between them. Germline loops: CDR1 SGHRS, CDR2 YFSETQ. The CDR3 totals 13 residues. Here the CDR3 DNA reads TGCGCCAGCAGCTTTAGTGGCCTGGAGGGCTACACCTTC. Encoded protein: CASSFSGLEGYTF.

CDR3 loop: CASSLVGGTVTYEQYF. The CDR3 DNA sequence: TGTGCCAGCAGCTTAGTGGGGGGGACGGTGACCTACGAGCAGTACTTC. The rearrangement joins TRBV7-2 to TRBJ2-7; 7 bases line up with TRBD2. The CDR3 extends over 16 amino acids. The germline gives CDR1 SGHTA, CDR2 FQGNSA. The V and J ends lost 1 base and 2 bases, in that order; junction bases with no gene match: 8.

The DNA for the CDR3 is TGTGCCAGCAGTTTCCTAGCGGGAGAGACCCAGTACTTC. Its protein is CASSFLAGETQYF. V is TRBV6-5 and J is TRBJ2-5, with 8 bases identical to TRBD2. Germline assignment: CDR1 MNHEY and CDR2 SVGAGI. The CDR3 extends over 13 amino acids. Losses at the gene ends were 4 bases for V and 4 bases for J; bases not matched to a gene: 2.

This chain connects TRBV9 to TRBJ2-1; TRBD2 matches 12 bases. Germline V gives CDR1 SGDLS, CDR2 YYNGEE. With V trimmed by 0 bases and J by 5 bases, 9 bases remained unmatched. CDR3 size: 18 residues. The CDR3 nucleotides are TGTGCCAGCAGCGTAGCCCCTAGCGGGAGGGCGGGAAACAATGAGCAGTTCTTC. Translating it yields CASSVAPSGRAGNNEQFF.

The chain employs TRBV10-3 and TRBJ2-3; no reliable D call. The CDR3 length is 16 residues. The germline V and J ends were trimmed by 0 bases and 0 bases, with 10 bases remaining between them. Germline loops: CDR1 ENHRY, CDR2 SYGVKD. The CDR3 protein is CAISESAAVSTDTQYF. The CDR3 bases are TGTGCCATCAGTGAGTCGGCGGCGGTAAGCACAGATACGCAGTATTTT.

This chain uses TRBV10-3 with TRBJ2-7; weak D call: TRBD2 (6 bases). Looked up from germline, CDR1 is ENHRY and CDR2 is SYGVKD. This CDR3 is 13 amino acids long. V lost 2 bases, J lost 10 bases, and 15 bases lay in between. CDR3 nucleotides: TGTGCCATCAGTGAGCCATTAGAGCGGGTCCAGTACTTC. Translation: CAISEPLERVQYF.

The V gene is TRBV7-2, the J gene TRBJ2-5, with 7 nucleotides matching TRBD1. The CDR3 loop spans 14 amino acids. V gave up 0 bases and J gave up 5 bases; unmatched junction bases: 3. CDR1 SGHTA and CDR2 FQGNSA come from the germline V gene. The CDR3 reads CASSLAQTGETQYF. The CDR3 coding sequence is TGTGCCAGCAGCTTAGCCCAGACAGGGGAGACCCAGTACTTC.

This rearrangement joins TRBV7-9 to TRBJ2-6; D is uncertain. Per germline, CDR1 SEHNR and CDR2 FQNEAQ (reference sequence). The CDR3 is 13 amino acids. Trimming removed 5 bases at V and 4 bases at J, with 6 bases between. CDR3 residues: CASSHGGANVLTF. CDR3 bases: TGTGCCAGCAGCCATGGCGGGGCCAACGTCCTGACTTTC.

Of note for this clone: Sequence at one end of the junction differs from germline and may be a read error. The V and J genes are TRBV9 and TRBJ1-3; D is unclear. There are 8 residues in the CDR3. Germline lookup yields CDR1 SGDLS and CDR2 YYNGEE. The CDR3 DNA reads as TGTGCCAGCTCCTTACTTAAATTT. Residues: CASSLLKF.

The chain combines TRBV6-5 with TRBJ1-2, with 7 bases that match TRBD1. The J segment lost 8 bases and the V segment lost 2 bases, leaving 11 bases of the junction unmatched. This CDR3 spans 15 amino acids. Looked up from germline, CDR1 is MNHEY and CDR2 is SVGAGI. Written as DNA, the CDR3 is TGTGCCAGCAGTTACATTACAGGGGTGGTGCGAGGCTACACCTTC. It codes for CASSYITGVVRGYTF.

The chain couples TRBV27 to TRBJ2-3, with D uncertain. The length of the CDR3 is 13 residues. Trimming left V 3 bases short and J 3 bases short, with 7 bases between. The germline gives CDR1 MNHEY, CDR2 SMNVEV (reference sequence). The CDR3 DNA reads TGTGCCAGCAGTTTGAAAGGGACAGATACGCAGTATTTT. Its translation: CASSLKGTDTQYF.

The chain links TRBV11-3 to TRBJ1-1; D is perhaps TRBD1 (5 bases). The ends were cut back, 5 bases at V and 0 bases at J, with 13 bases in the middle. Germline V gives CDR1 SGHNT, CDR2 YENEEA. The CDR3 loop spans 15 amino acids. CDR3 sequence: CASSPGTFMNTEAFF. The DNA for the CDR3 is TGTGCCAGCAGCCCTGGGACCTTTATGAACACTGAAGCTTTCTTT.

This clone was observed a handful of times. The chain links TRBV7-9 to TRBJ2-3; unclear D gene. With 2 bases removed from V and 4 bases from J, the gap between germline ends came to 7 bases. The CDR3 spans 13 residues. Per the germline V gene, CDR1 is SEHNR and CDR2 is FQNEAQ (reference sequence). CDR3 sequence (DNA): TGTGCCAGCAGCTTAACGACCCCAGATACGCAGTATTTT. Translating gives CASSLTTPDTQYF.

This clone appeared a single time. This chain joins TRBV7-2 and TRBJ2-1, with D possibly being TRBD1 (6 bases). The germline V gene has CDR1 SGHTA and CDR2 FQGNSA. Trimming took off 1 base at V and 8 bases at J, with 12 bases between the two ends. The CDR3 has 14 amino acids. The DNA of the CDR3 is TGTGCCAGCAGCTTAGAGTGGAAGGGGGATGAGCAGTTCTTC. Translated: CASSLEWKGDEQFF. The entire variable domain, with the rest obtained from reference TRBV7-2 and TRBJ2-1, is as follows: GAGVSQSPSNKVTEKGKDVELRCDPISGHTALYWYRQSLGQGLEFLIYFQGNSAPDKSGLPSDRFSAERTGGSVSTLTIQRTQQEDSAVYLCASSLEWKGDEQFFGPGTRLTVL.

This clone was counted a single time. This CDR3 is CASSLQGGGNEQFF. For the CDR3, the DNA is TGTGCCAGCAGCCTACAGGGAGGAGGCAATGAGCAGTTCTTC. The rearrangement joins TRBV5-4 to TRBJ2-1; the D gene could be TRBD1 or TRBD2 (6 bases each). The CDR3 extends over 14 amino acids. Germline V gives CDR1 SGHNT, CDR2 YYREEE (reference sequence). Trimming took off 4 bases at V and 6 bases at J, with 14 bases between the two ends.

The gene calls are TRBV11-2 and TRBJ2-3; 11 bases align to TRBD2. The CDR3 has 17 residues. Losses at the gene ends were 4 bases for V and 4 bases for J; bases not matched to a gene: 10. Per germline, CDR1 SGHAT and CDR2 FQNNGV. The CDR3 coding sequence is TGTGCCAGCAGCTCAACCGCTAGCGGGGGGAGTGCAGATACGCAGTATTTT. Amino acids: CASSSTASGGSADTQYF.

V and J are TRBV25-1 and TRBJ2-3, with 11 bases lining up with TRBD2. Unmatched junction bases numbered 1, after V lost 6 bases and J lost 2 bases. This CDR3 spans 14 amino acids. Germline loops: CDR1 MGHDK, CDR2 SYGVNS. This chain's CDR3 is CASRTSGTTDTQYF. CDR3 nucleotides: TGTGCCAGCAGGACTAGCGGGACCACAGATACGCAGTATTTT. Complete variable domain (other parts from reference TRBV25-1 and TRBJ2-3): EADIYQTPRYLVIGTGKKITLECSQTMGHDKMYWYQQDPGMELHLIHYSYGVNSTEKGDLSSESTVSRIRTEHFPLTLESARPSHTSQYLCASRTSGTTDTQYFGPGTRLTVL.